This TCR beta chain was retrieved from a study of T cell responses to AZD1222 COVID-19 vaccine. The germline gives CDR1 MNHEY, CDR2 SVGAGI. Trimming left V 2 bases short and J 3 bases short, with 14 bases between. The length of the CDR3 is 15 residues. A remark on this clone: What it binds is unknown.

Measured with immunoSEQ multiplex PCR; TCRdb has only the in-frame clones, and not every one. The data contain 150,000 to 200,000 clones, approximately 93% of them singletons. Overall study findings and caveats: Clonal diversity may have been underestimated in mostly white British donors. Just 6 or 7 people given AZD1222 tested seropositive at baseline. In the spike-specific TCR repertoire, nearly half reportedly target unmutated variant regions.

This specimen was peripheral blood, taken on day 0 of AZD1222 vaccination. The V gene is TRBV6-5, the J gene TRBJ2-7; D is uncertain. This sequence originates from an adult in good health. CDR3 coding DNA: TGTGCCAGCAGTTACGTTTGGGAATCTGGCTACGAGCAGTACTTC. Translated: CASSYVWESGYEQYF.